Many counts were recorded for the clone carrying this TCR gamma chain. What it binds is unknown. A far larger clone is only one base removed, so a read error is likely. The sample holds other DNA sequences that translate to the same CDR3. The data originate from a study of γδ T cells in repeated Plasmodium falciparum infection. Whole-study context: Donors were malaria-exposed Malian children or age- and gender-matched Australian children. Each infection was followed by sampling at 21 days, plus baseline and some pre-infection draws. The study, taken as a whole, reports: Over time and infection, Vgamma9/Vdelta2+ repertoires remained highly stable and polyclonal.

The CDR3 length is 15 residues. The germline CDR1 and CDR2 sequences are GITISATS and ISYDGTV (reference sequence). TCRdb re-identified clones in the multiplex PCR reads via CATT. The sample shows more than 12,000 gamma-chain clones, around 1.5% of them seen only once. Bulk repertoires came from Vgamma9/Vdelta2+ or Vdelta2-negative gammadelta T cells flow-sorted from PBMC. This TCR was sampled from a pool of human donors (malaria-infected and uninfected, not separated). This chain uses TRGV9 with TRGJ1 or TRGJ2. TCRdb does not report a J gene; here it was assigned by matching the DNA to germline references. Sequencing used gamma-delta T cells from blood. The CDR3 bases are TGCGCCTTGTGGGAGGTGCCTGTCCGATATTATAAGAAACTCTTT. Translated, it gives CALWEVPVRYYKKLF.